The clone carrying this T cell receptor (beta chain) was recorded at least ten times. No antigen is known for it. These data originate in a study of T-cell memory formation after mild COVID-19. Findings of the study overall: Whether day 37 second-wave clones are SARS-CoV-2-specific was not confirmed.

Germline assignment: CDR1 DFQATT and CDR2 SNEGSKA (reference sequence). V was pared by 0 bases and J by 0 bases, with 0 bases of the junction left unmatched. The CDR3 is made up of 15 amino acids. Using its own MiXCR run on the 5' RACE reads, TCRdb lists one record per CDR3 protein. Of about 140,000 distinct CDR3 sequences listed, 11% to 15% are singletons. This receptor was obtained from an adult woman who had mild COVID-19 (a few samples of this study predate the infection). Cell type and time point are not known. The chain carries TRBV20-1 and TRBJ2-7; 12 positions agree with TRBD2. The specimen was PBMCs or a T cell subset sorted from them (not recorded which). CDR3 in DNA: TGCAGTGCTAGAGAACTAGCGGGAGGCTCCTACGAGCAGTACTTC. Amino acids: CSARELAGGSYEQYF.